This paragraph reports one T cell receptor (beta chain). It has no known antigen specificity. Base qualities are not provided; no much larger clone lies one nucleotide away. The time point label corresponds to: baseline before oral tofacitinib. Peripheral blood and lesional scalp punch biopsies were obtained from patients with alopecia areata. Human scalp biopsies were immediately fixed in PAXgene tissue containers. The data are from a study of CD8+ T cells in alopecia areata (dated by TCRdb to 2016 to 2019). Background for the entire study: Treated patients were enrolled in an open-label pilot trial of oral tofacitinib at 5 to 10 mg twice daily for moderate-to-severe alopecia areata. Tofacitinib was given for 6 to 18 months, followed by 6 months of follow-up off drug to assess delayed response and recurrence. High-throughput TCRbeta sequencing was used to examine T cell clonal expansion in alopecia areata in both the C3H/HeJ mouse model and human patients. On the human side, TCRbeta sequencing was run on scalp tissue and on sorted CD4+ and CD8+ peripheral blood T cells from healthy controls and from alopecia areata patients with either patchy or totalis/universalis disease. Biopsies were taken from tofacitinib-treated patients at baseline and again at 4 and 24 weeks into treatment, and several of those patients also had a later scalp biopsy. Clonality in the scalp was compared among normal scalp (n=4), patchy alopecia areata scalp (n=8), and alopecia totalis/universalis scalp (n=8). RNA was extracted with the PAXgene miRNA kit for fixed scalp, the miRNeasy kit for PBMCs, and the RNeasy kit for mouse skin. Amplification of TCRbeta CDR3 regions was done by immunoSEQ multiplex PCR using 35 Vbeta forward primers and 13 Jbeta reverse primers. Beyond this particular receptor, the publication reports: Compared with mice, TCR sequences shared between patients were less clear, possibly partly because of HLA diversity across the patient population. Resident alphabeta T cells in normal human skin are also sequenced, complicating scalp TCR repertoire analysis, unlike mouse skin dominated by gammadelta T cells. Higher clonality and more expanded CD8+ clones were observed in lesional scalp than in normal scalp, particularly in alopecia totalis/universalis, a finding suggestive of antigenic drive.

The CDR3, cysteine through phenylalanine, is 15 amino acids long. The retained sequence is limited to the CDR3, 45 bases, with the frame set at the first base. A distance of 4 bases separates the germline ends of V and J, which lose 0 bases and 0 bases respectively. CDR1 and CDR2 (SGHRS, YFSETQ) derive from the germline V gene. The method behind the library was the immunoSEQ multiplex PCR assay. RNA was extracted from all samples and reverse transcribed into cDNA as template for TCR sequencing. First-strand cDNA was synthesized using SuperScript III with a 2:1 mix of oligo-dT and random hexamers. A synthetic immune receptor repertoire was used to measure amplification bias, and any remaining bias was corrected computationally. In the source study's methods: Raw reads were preprocessed for error removal, and CDR3 was defined according to IMGT conventions as running from the conserved cysteine to phenylalanine. Clonality was computed as 1 minus the Shannon entropy, with the entropy normalized by log2 of the number of productive unique TCRs. Scalp TCRbeta sequences were cross-referenced with sorted blood CD4 and CD8 repertoires so that the CD4 or CD8 identity of scalp clones could be inferred. The immuneACCESS repertoire file appears here via TCRdb, limited to in-frame rearrangements. These files lack a portion of the clones; in checked studies, under half of the deficit traces to unresolved V genes, and the cause of the others is not known. V and J calls and clone size come straight from that table; D and trimming were deduced from the DNA. Here the sample has around 7,400 clones; 67% occur a single time. The leading ten clones occupy under 25% of the sample.

Sequencing used skin, obtained at week 0. The receptor was derived from a human donor with alopecia areata. The chain joins TRBV5-1 to TRBJ2-6, with the D gene uncertain. The CDR3 in this case is CASSLAHSGANVLTF. The sequenced DNA: TGCGCCAGCAGCTTGGCCCACTCTGGGGCCAACGTCCTGACTTTC.